In its sample, the clone carrying this TCR beta chain was seen many times. This record comes from a study of early T cells in non-severe SARS-CoV-2 infection. Study information: The study sequenced bulk RNA from unsorted whole blood, with chains unpaired.

This CDR3 is 13 amino acids long. V shed 2 bases and J shed 7 bases, with 6 bases lying between them. The germline V gene encodes CDR1 LGHNA and CDR2 YSLEER. Researchers tagged individual cDNA molecules with unique molecular identifiers. TCRdb reprocessed the 5' RACE reads via MiXCR and lists one record per CDR3 protein. The sample lists around 30,000 distinct CDR3 sequences; 5.5% to 7.5% were seen once. Sequenced: whole blood. The sequence was collected from an adult who was a healthcare worker with PCR-confirmed SARS-CoV-2 infection or an uninfected control (not recorded which). This chain uses TRBV4-3 with TRBJ1-6; the D gene is possibly TRBD1 (6 bases). CDR3 coding DNA: TGCGCCAGCAGCCAAACAGGGAATTCACCCCTCCACTTT. As protein: CASSQTGNSPLHF.